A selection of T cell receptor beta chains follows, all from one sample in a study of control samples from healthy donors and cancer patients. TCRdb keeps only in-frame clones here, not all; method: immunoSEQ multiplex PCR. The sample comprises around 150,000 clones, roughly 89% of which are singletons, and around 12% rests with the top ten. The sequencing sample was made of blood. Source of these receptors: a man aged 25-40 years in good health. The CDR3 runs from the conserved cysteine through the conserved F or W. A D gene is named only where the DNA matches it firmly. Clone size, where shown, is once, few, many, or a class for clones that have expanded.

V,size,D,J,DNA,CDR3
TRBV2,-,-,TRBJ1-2,TGTGCCAGCAGGGACGGTGCTATGGGCTACACCTTC,CASRDGAMGYTF
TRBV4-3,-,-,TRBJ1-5,TGCGTCAGCAGCCAAGATGGTTATCAGCCCCAGCATTTT,CVSSQDGYQPQHF
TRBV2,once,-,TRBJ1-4,TGTGCCAGCCAGCTCGGGAGCCCTAATGAAAAACTGTTTTTT,CASQLGSPNEKLFF
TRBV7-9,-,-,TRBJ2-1,TGTGCCAGCAGCCCCCTCATGCGGGGGCGAATGGATGAGCAGTTCTTC,CASSPLMRGRMDEQFF
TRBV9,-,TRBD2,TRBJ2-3,TGTGCCAGCAGCGTTAGGGGACTAGCGGGAGGTCCTACAGATACGCAGTATTTT,CASSVRGLAGGPTDTQYF
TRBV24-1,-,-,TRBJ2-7,TGTGCCACCAGTGAGTCCGGGACGAGAGGGTCCTACGAGCAGTACTTC,CATSESGTRGSYEQYF
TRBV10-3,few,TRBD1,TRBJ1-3,TGTGCCATCCGGGGACAGGACTCTGGAAACACCATATATTTT,CAIRGQDSGNTIYF
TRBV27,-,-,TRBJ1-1,TGTGCCAGCAGTTTTCCGGGGGCCACTGAAGCTTTCTTT,CASSFPGATEAFF
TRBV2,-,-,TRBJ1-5,TGTGCCAGCAGCGTAAAACAGGGAGATCAGCCCCAGCATTTT,CASSVKQGDQPQHF
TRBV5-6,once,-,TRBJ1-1,TGTGCCAGCAGGCAGTGGATGACTGAAGCTTTCTTT,CASRQWMTEAFF
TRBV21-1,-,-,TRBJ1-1,TGTGCCAATAAAGGCCAGGCGAATCAGAACACTGAAGCTTTCTTT,CANKGQANQNTEAFF
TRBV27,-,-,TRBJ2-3,TGTGCCAGCAGTTTAGGGGGAGCACCAGATACGCAGTATTTT,CASSLGGAPDTQYF
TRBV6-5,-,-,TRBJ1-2,TGTGCCAGCATCCGACGAGAAGGTGACACCGGGAGGTACACCTTC,CASIRREGDTGRYTF
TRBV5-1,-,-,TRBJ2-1,TGCGCCAGCAGCTCCGCTAGGGGTCGGGAAGAATACAATGAGCAGTTCTTC,CASSSARGREEYNEQFF
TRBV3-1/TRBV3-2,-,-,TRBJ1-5,TGTGCCAGCAGCCAAGAAGGAGGGACCTCCAATCAGCCCCAGCATTTT,CASSQEGGTSNQPQHF
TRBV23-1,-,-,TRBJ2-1,TGCGCCAGCGGGAATGGCCTGGATGAGCAGTTCTTC,CASGNGLDEQFF
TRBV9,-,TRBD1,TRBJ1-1,TGTGCCAGCAGCAAACGGACAGGGCTAATGAACACTGAAGCTTTCTTT,CASSKRTGLMNTEAFF
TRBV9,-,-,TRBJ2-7,TGTGCCAGCAGCGTAGGGGTGGGGAGCCTCTACGAGCAGTACTTC,CASSVGVGSLYEQYF
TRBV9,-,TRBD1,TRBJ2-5,TGTGCCAGCAGCGTAGCGGGGACAGGAGGCAGGGAGACCCAGTACTTC,CASSVAGTGGRETQYF
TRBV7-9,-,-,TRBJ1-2,TGTGCCAGCAGCTTGAATCCTCCCTTCTATGGCTACACCTTC,CASSLNPPFYGYTF
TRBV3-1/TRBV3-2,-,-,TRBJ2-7,TGTGCCAGCAGCCAAGCCAGGGGTTCCTACGAGCAGTACTTC,CASSQARGSYEQYF
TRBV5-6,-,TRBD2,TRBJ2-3,TGTGCCAGCAGCTCATCGGGGGGGCTTGTAGATACGCAGTATTTT,CASSSSGGLVDTQYF
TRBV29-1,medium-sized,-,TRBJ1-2,TGCAGCGTTGCCCATTCAGGGACTTGGATGGCCAACTATGGCTACACCTTC,CSVAHSGTWMANYGYTF
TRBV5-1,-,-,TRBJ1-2,TGCGCCAGCAGCATAGGTACCATCAGGGATGGCTACACCTTC,CASSIGTIRDGYTF
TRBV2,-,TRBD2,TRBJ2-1,TGTGCCAGCAGTATTGTGGGAGGGCCCGTTGAGCAGTTCTTC,CASSIVGGPVEQFF
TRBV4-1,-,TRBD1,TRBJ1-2,TGCGCCAGCAGCCATCCGGGGACAGGGGCGCTCTACACCTTC,CASSHPGTGALYTF
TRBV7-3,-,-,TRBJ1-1,TGTGCCAGCAGCTCTCAGGGGAACACTGAAGCTTTCTTT,CASSSQGNTEAFF
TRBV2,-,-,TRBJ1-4,TGTGCCAGCGAATCCGGGGAAGGAGCTAATGAAAAACTGTTTTTT,CASESGEGANEKLFF
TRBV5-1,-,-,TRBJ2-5,TGCGCCAGCAGCTTGGAACTAGCCCAGGGCGAGACCCAGTACTTC,CASSLELAQGETQYF
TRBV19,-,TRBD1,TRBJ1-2,TGTGCCAGTAGTATCCGGGACAGACATTATGGCTACACCTTC,CASSIRDRHYGYTF
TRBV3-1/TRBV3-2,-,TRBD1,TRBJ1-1,TGTGCCAGCAGCCAACCAGGGGGTATGAACACTGAAGCTTTCTTT,CASSQPGGMNTEAFF
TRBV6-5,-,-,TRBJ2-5,TGTGCCAGCAGATTACCCGGGACCGAAGGGACCCAGTACTTC,CASRLPGTEGTQYF
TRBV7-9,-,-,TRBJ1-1,TGTGCCAGCAGCTTACCTCGGACAGTCGTTGAAGCTTTCTTT,CASSLPRTVVEAFF
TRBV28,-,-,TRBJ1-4,TGTGCCAGCAGTTTGTCAGGGGAGGGGAATGAAAAACTGTTTTTT,CASSLSGEGNEKLFF
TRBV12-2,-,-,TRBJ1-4,TGTGCAAGTCGCTGCCCGGGGGGGCTAAGGGGCGAAAAACTGTTTTTT,CASRCPGGLRGEKLFF
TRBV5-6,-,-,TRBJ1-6,TGTGCCAGCAGCTCGGAGGTGGCGTATAGAAGTTCACCCCTCCACTTT,CASSSEVAYRSSPLHF
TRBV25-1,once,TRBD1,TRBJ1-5,TGTGCCAGCAGTGCTATGACAGGGGACAATCAGCCCCAGCATTTT,CASSAMTGDNQPQHF
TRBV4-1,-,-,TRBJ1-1,TGCGCCAGCAGCCAAGATTTGGGGATTGAAGCTTTCTTT,CASSQDLGIEAFF
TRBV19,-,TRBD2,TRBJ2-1,TGTGCCAGTAGCCTGCGGGAGTTTTCCTACAATGAGCAGTTCTTC,CASSLREFSYNEQFF
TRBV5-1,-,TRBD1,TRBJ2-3,TGCGCCAGCAGCGGGACAGGAACAGATACGCAGTATTTT,CASSGTGTDTQYF
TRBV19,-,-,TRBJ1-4,TGTGCCAGTTTAAGGACCCACGGGGAAAAACTGTTTTTT,CASLRTHGEKLFF
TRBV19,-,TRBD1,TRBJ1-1,TGTGCCAGCCGGGACAGGGAGCCCAAGAACACTGAAGCTTTCTTT,CASRDREPKNTEAFF
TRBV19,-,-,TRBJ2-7,TGTGCCAGTAGTCGGACTGATTGGAACGAGCAGTACTTC,CASSRTDWNEQYF
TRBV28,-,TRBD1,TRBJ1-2,TGTGCCAGCAGTTCCGGGACAGGGGTTTTAGGTTTGGGCTACACCTTC,CASSSGTGVLGLGYTF
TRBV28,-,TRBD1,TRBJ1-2,TGTGCCAGCAGGGAGACAGGGGGAGACTATGGCTACACCTTC,CASRETGGDYGYTF
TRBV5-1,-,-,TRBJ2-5,TGCGCCAGCAGCTTGGCAGGGAATGAGGAGACCCAGTACTTC,CASSLAGNEETQYF
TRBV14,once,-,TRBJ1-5,TGTGCCAGCAGCCAAGTCCATTGGAGGGCGGGGGGTCAGCCCCAGCATTTT,CASSQVHWRAGGQPQHF
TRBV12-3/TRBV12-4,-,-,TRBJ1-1,TGTGCCAGTGAGGATGCGATGAACACTGAAGCTTTCTTT,CASEDAMNTEAFF
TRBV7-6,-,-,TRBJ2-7,TGTGCCAGCAGCTCATACCAAGGCGCCGAGCAGTACTTC,CASSSYQGAEQYF
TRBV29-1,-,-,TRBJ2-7,TGCAGCGACCGATGCCTTCACAGGGCAACCTACGAGCAGTACTTC,CSDRCLHRATYEQYF